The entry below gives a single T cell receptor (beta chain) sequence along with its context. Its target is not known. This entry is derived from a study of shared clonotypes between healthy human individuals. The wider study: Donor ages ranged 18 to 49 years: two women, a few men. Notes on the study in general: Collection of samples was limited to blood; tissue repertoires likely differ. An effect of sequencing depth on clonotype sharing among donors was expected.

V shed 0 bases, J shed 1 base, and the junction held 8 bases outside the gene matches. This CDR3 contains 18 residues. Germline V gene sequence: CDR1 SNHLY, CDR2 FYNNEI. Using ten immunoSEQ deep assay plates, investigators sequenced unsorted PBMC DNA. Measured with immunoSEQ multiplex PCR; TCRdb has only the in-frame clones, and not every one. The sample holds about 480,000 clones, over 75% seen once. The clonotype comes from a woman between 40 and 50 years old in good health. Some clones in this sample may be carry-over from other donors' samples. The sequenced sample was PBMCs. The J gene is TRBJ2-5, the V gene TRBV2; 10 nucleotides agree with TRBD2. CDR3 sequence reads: CASSEAATLAGGQETQYF. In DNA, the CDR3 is TGTGCCAGCAGTGAAGCGGCAACCTTAGCGGGAGGCCAAGAGACCCAGTACTTC.